This is a list of T cell receptor beta chains from one sample in a study of early T cells in non-severe SARS-CoV-2 infection. TCRdb ran MiXCR on the 5' RACE reads and lists one entry per CDR3 protein. In the table there are some 27,000 distinct CDR3 sequences, roughly 5.1% of which are singletons. The material sequenced was whole blood. The receptors shown here come from an adult who was a healthcare worker with PCR-confirmed SARS-CoV-2 infection or an uninfected control (not recorded which). The CDR3 runs from the conserved cysteine through the conserved F or W. D genes are given only for firm matches. The listing skips clone size in some rows; elsewhere it reads once, few, many or a size class.

clone_size j_call v_call d_call cdr3_nt cdr3_aa
many TRBJ2-1 TRBV5-1 TRBD1 TGCGCCAGCAGCCCGGGACAGGGGGCCGACAATGAGCAGTTCTTC CASSPGQGADNEQFF
many TRBJ1-1 TRBV7-9 TRBD1 TGTGCCAGCAGCTCCGGGACAGCCATGAACACTGAAGCTTTCTTT CASSSGTAMNTEAFF
many TRBJ2-7 TRBV29-1 - TGCAGCGTTGAAGATCTGGGCGACTCCGAGCAGTACTTC CSVEDLGDSEQYF
many TRBJ2-4 TRBV7-9 TRBD1 TGTGCCAGCAGCTTCACAGGGGCGGGCAAAAACATTCAGTACTTC CASSFTGAGKNIQYF
many TRBJ1-1 TRBV6-6 - TGTGCCAGCAGTGCCGGGGCAGCCATTCTACGGAACACTGAAGCTTTCTTT CASSAGAAILRNTEAFF
many TRBJ2-3 TRBV6-4 - TGTGCCAGCAGTGAGGGTAGCACAGATACGCAGTATTTT CASSEGSTDTQYF
many TRBJ1-1 TRBV7-6 TRBD1 TGTGCCAGCAGCTTAGCGTTGGACAGGGATACTGAAGCTTTCTTT CASSLALDRDTEAFF
many TRBJ1-1 TRBV10-3 - TGTGCCATCAGTGAGGGGCCCAGGGCAGGGGAAGCTTTCTTT CAISEGPRAGEAFF
- TRBJ1-1 TRBV12-2 - TGTGCAAGTCGCTTAAGCTCCCCGACAGGAAACACTGAAGCTTTCTTT CASRLSSPTGNTEAFF
many TRBJ2-5 TRBV2 - TGTGCCAGCAATATAGGGGGATTGGCGGAGACCCAGTACTTC CASNIGGLAETQYF
few TRBJ1-5 TRBV24-1 TRBD1 TGTGCCACCAGTGACGCAAGGACAGGGCATCAGCCCCAGCATTTT CATSDARTGHQPQHF
many TRBJ1-1 TRBV7-2 TRBD1 TGTGCCAGCAGCCCAGGACAGGGGTGGAACACTGAAGCTTTCTTT CASSPGQGWNTEAFF
many TRBJ1-6 TRBV4-2 - TGTGCCAGCAGCCAATCCCCCCGGACCGGCGGACTCTTCCACTTT CASSQSPRTGGLFHF
many TRBJ1-1 TRBV7-9 - TGTGCCAGCAGCCCGCTTTGGGGGGGCACTGAAGCTTTCTTT CASSPLWGGTEAFF
many TRBJ1-2 TRBV5-8 - TGTGCCAGCACCTGGGGAAGGGGCAGGGCGTTTGGCTACACCTTC CASTWGRGRAFGYTF
many TRBJ1-2 TRBV5-1 - TGCGCCAGCAGCTTGGCATGGGGCAGGACTCTTAACTATGGCTACACCTTC CASSLAWGRTLNYGYTF
- TRBJ2-7 TRBV7-9 TRBD2 TGTGCCAGCAGCTTAATGGGTAGCGGGGGCCGGAGCTCCTACGAGCAGTACTTC CASSLMGSGGRSSYEQYF
medium-sized TRBJ2-7 TRBV7-2 - TGTGCCAGCAGCCTAGCTGGGGGTCGAGGAGGGAAGGAGCAGTACTTC CASSLAGGRGGKEQYF
many TRBJ1-1 TRBV6-4 TRBD1 TGTGCCACCACTGACTACAGGGGGGAGGCTTTCTTT CATTDYRGEAFF
many TRBJ1-2 TRBV29-1 - TGCAGCGTTGTGGTAGGGTCCTATGGCTACACCTTC CSVVVGSYGYTF
many TRBJ1-1 TRBV20-1 TRBD1 TGCAGTGCTAGGGAACAGGGGGTGAGGACTGAAGCTTTCTTT CSAREQGVRTEAFF
many TRBJ2-3 TRBV12-3/TRBV12-4 - TGTGCCAGCAGTTTGAGTCCCGGGGGCAGGGTAGATACGCAGTATTTT CASSLSPGGRVDTQYF
many TRBJ2-3 TRBV7-6 - TGTGCCAGCACCCTGCTAGGGTTCGGCACAGATACGCAGTATTTT CASTLLGFGTDTQYF
- TRBJ2-7 TRBV4-1 - TGCGCCAGCAGCCAAGGCAACAGGGCCTGGGGTGAGCAGTACTTC CASSQGNRAWGEQYF
medium-sized TRBJ2-1 TRBV3-1 - TGTGCCTCCGAGGGCAGGCTCTACAATGAGCAGTTCTTC CASEGRLYNEQFF
- TRBJ1-1 TRBV20-1 - TGCAGTGCCGACGGGCCGGAACTGAACACTGAAGCTTTCTTT CSADGPELNTEAFF
many TRBJ2-2 TRBV10-1 - TGCGCCAGCAGTGCGAACCCCGGGAACACCGGGGAGCTGTTTTTT CASSANPGNTGELFF
few TRBJ2-2 TRBV24-1 - TGTGCCACCAGTGACCCGGACCCGAAATCGAACACCGGGGAGCTGTTTTTT CATSDPDPKSNTGELFF
many TRBJ2-5 TRBV20-1 TRBD1 TGCAGTGCAGGGGACAGGGTAGAGACCCAGTACTTC CSAGDRVETQYF
medium-sized TRBJ2-7 TRBV7-9 - TGTGCCAGCAGCTTAGACGGCCTCTACGAGCAGTACTTC CASSLDGLYEQYF
- TRBJ2-1 TRBV20-1 - TGCAGTGCCCCGCAACGGGACGGCCGGTCCTACAATGAGCAGTTCTTC CSAPQRDGRSYNEQFF
few TRBJ2-1 TRBV5-1 - TGCGCCAGCAGCGCGACCCATACAGGAGACAAGACCTACAATGAGCAGTTCTTC CASSATHTGDKTYNEQFF